The 4 T cell receptor beta chains presented below share a single source sample, sequenced in a study of T cell responses to AZD1222 COVID-19 vaccine. Sequencing was performed with immunoSEQ multiplex PCR; in TCRdb, only in-frame clones are kept and a portion is missing. Seen here are 150,000 to 180,000 clones, 75% to 90% observed once, and the top ten hold roughly 9.1%. The starting material was peripheral blood, obtained 28 days after the second AZD1222 dose. The receptors shown here come from an adult who received the AZD1222 COVID-19 vaccine.

This clone has a single count. The chain links TRBV19 to TRBJ2-7, with D possibly TRBD2 on 6 matching bases. CDR3 size: 14 residues. Germline CDR1 LNHDA, CDR2 SQIVND (reference sequence). V shed 4 bases and J shed 2 bases, with 12 bases lying between them. The CDR3 reads CASSRSGVAYEQYF. The CDR3 coding sequence is TGTGCCAGTAGTAGGTCGGGGGTGGCCTACGAGCAGTACTTC.

This sequence joins TRBV7-9 and TRBJ2-3; no reliable D call. Looked up from germline, CDR1 is SEHNR and CDR2 is FQNEAQ (reference sequence). The CDR3 covers 14 residues. The V end was cut by 3 bases, the J end by 1 base, with 8 bases between. CDR3 nucleotide sequence: TGTGCCAGCAGCTTTATCGGTCGCACAGATACGCAGTATTTT. The encoded protein is CASSFIGRTDTQYF.

V and J are TRBV15 and TRBJ1-1; perhaps TRBD1 as D (6 bases). V lost 0 bases and J lost 6, with 14 bases in between. There are 15 residues in the CDR3. The V gene's germline CDR1 is LNHNV and CDR2 YYDKDF (reference sequence). The CDR3 reads CATSRDPTGWAEAFF. The DNA of the CDR3 is TGTGCCACCAGCAGAGATCCCACAGGGTGGGCTGAAGCTTTCTTT.

The rearrangement uses TRBV7-9 and TRBJ2-3, with TRBD2 matching over 10 bases. V was clipped by 5 bases and J by 1 base; unmatched bases: 6. The CDR3 loop spans 16 amino acids. Germline V lookup: CDR1 SEHNR, CDR2 FQNEAQ (reference sequence). The CDR3 is CASSLAGTSGTDTQYF. The CDR3 DNA follows: TGTGCCAGCAGCCTGGCCGGGACTAGCGGCACAGATACGCAGTATTTT.